These 29 T cell receptor beta chains share one sample of origin, sequenced in a study of human T cells and chemical hapten exposure. Time point of the sample: patch test 1, 2 weeks after DPC sensitization. This sample's treatment: therapeutic diphenylcyclopropenone sensitization with weekly scalp DPC. TCRdb reprocessed the RACE reads with MiXCR, giving one entry per CDR3 protein. The sample shows 150,000 to 200,000 distinct CDR3 sequences, around 22% of them seen only once. Sample: whole blood, taken in connection with sensitization to the hapten diphenylcyclopropenone (DPC). The receptors derive from a woman in her forties or fifties with alopecia areata. Some clones in this sample may be carry-over from other donors' samples.

This chain connects TRBV5-4 to TRBJ2-1; 10 nucleotides agree with TRBD2. The CDR3 has 15 amino acids. V gave up 4 bases and J gave up 6 bases; unmatched junction bases: 7. Germline V gives CDR1 SGHNT, CDR2 YYREEE (reference sequence). The CDR3 reads CASSIPSGSVNEQFF. The CDR3 DNA reads as TGTGCCAGCAGCATTCCTAGCGGGAGCGTCAATGAGCAGTTCTTC.

In this sample, this clonotype turned up a few times. This CDR3 is CATSRQGVNTGELFF. The DNA of the CDR3 is TGTGCCACCAGCCGACAGGGGGTGAACACCGGGGAGCTGTTTTTT. V usage is TRBV24-1 and J usage is TRBJ2-2, with 9 bases fitting TRBD1. Per the germline V gene, CDR1 is KGHDR and CDR2 is SFDVKD. V dropped 7 bases and J dropped 1; count of bases not matched to a gene: 3. The CDR3 consists of 15 residues.

This clonotype was counted at least ten times. The CDR3 sequence: CAIRSSGTDTQYF. CDR3 DNA: TGTGCCATCCGGAGTAGTGGGACAGATACGCAGTATTTT. This chain joins TRBV10-3 and TRBJ2-3, with no clear D. CDR3 length: 13 residues. The V gene's germline CDR1 is ENHRY and CDR2 SYGVKD. Trimming stripped 8 bases from V and 3 bases from J, with 12 bases between.

The rearrangement uses TRBV10-3 and TRBJ2-3; maybe TRBD2 (5 bases). The V gene's germline CDR1 is ENHRY and CDR2 SYGVKD. V lost 4 bases and J lost 4, with 9 bases in between. CDR3 length equals 13 residues. CDR3 sequence: CAISASSPDTQYF. In nucleotides, the CDR3 is TGTGCCATCAGTGCTTCTAGCCCAGATACGCAGTATTTT.

This chain uses TRBV7-9 with TRBJ2-1, with D maybe TRBD2 (6 bases). The germline V gene has CDR1 SEHNR and CDR2 FQNEAQ (reference sequence). The CDR3 spans 18 residues. Trimming removed 4 bases from V and 0 bases from J, with 19 bases in between. For the CDR3, the DNA is TGTGCCAGCAGCTCGAGGGGCCTAGCGACTAGCTCCTACAATGAGCAGTTCTTC. Amino acids: CASSSRGLATSSYNEQFF.

V gene TRBV6-5 combines with J gene TRBJ2-7; TRBD1 is a possible D gene (6 bases). Deletions cut 2 bases from V and 2 bases from J, with 10 bases between. CDR1 MNHEY and CDR2 SVGAGI come from the germline V gene. This CDR3 has 14 residues. CDR3 loop: CASSYGGHTYEQYF. In nucleotides, the CDR3 is TGTGCCAGCAGTTACGGGGGCCATACCTACGAGCAGTACTTC.

The chain carries TRBV5-1 and TRBJ2-1, with TRBD1 identical over 9 bases. Germline V CDR1 and CDR2: SGHRS, YFSETQ. Trimming took 2 bases from V and 5 from J; bases not matched to a gene: 5. The CDR3 covers 15 residues. CDR3 in DNA: TGCGCCAGCAGCTTTAGGACAGGGGTTGACAATGAGCAGTTCTTC. Translation: CASSFRTGVDNEQFF.

This clonotype has a handful of counts. This chain connects TRBV29-1 to TRBJ2-2; 7 nucleotides align to TRBD1. This CDR3 region has 13 residues. V lost 4 bases and J lost 4; bases outside the gene matches: 3. Looked up from germline, CDR1 is SQVTM and CDR2 is ANQGSEA. Here the CDR3 reads CSVGGGGTGELFF. CDR3 DNA: TGCAGCGTTGGAGGGGGCGGCACCGGGGAGCTGTTTTTT.

The chain recombines TRBV29-1 with TRBJ1-2; TRBD1 agrees at 7 bases. Per the germline V gene, CDR1 is SQVTM and CDR2 is ANQGSEA. CDR3 length: 13 amino acids. After removal of 7 bases from V and 3 bases from J, the junction contained 8 bases not matched to a gene. The chain's CDR3 is CSATSGTDYGYTF. CDR3 DNA sequence: TGCAGCGCTACCTCCGGGACAGACTATGGCTACACCTTC.

V usage is TRBV14 and J usage is TRBJ2-1; D possibly corresponds to TRBD2 (6 bases). The CDR3 is made up of 15 amino acids. Germline values: CDR1 SGHDN, CDR2 FVKESK. V was shortened by 4 bases and J by 4 bases, with 14 bases between the two germline ends. The CDR3 region has the DNA TGTGCCAGCAGCCGAACGGGACTTATTTACAATGAGCAGTTCTTC. This gives the protein CASSRTGLIYNEQFF.

This clonotype was picked up a small number of times. This chain connects TRBV19 to TRBJ2-1, with TRBD2 matching 14 bases. CDR1 LNHDA and CDR2 SQIVND come from the germline V gene (reference sequence). Germline trimming cut 6 bases from V and 6 bases from J; bases unmatched to any gene: 13. The CDR3 covers 18 residues. The CDR3 protein is CASSRLAGGSLWGNEQFF. CDR3 bases: TGTGCCAGTAGCCGACTAGCGGGAGGGTCGTTGTGGGGCAATGAGCAGTTCTTC.

This clonotype has a handful of counts. The chain employs TRBV20-1 and TRBJ2-7, with 13 bases aligning to TRBD2. Per the germline V gene, CDR1 is DFQATT and CDR2 is SNEGSKA (reference sequence). CDR3 size: 15 residues. The V segment lost 6 bases and the J segment 3 bases; nucleotides outside the gene matches: 8. CDR3 region: CSASGLAGRVYEQYF. The CDR3 DNA reads as TGCAGTGCCTCGGGACTAGCGGGGAGGGTCTACGAGCAGTACTTC.

With respect to this clonotype: A read error may account for a junction end that differs from germline. CDR3 in amino acids: CSVQLQGIYSSPLHF. The CDR3 DNA reads as TGCAGCGTCCAGCTACAGGGGATTTATAGTTCACCCCTCCACTTT. The chain uses TRBV29-1 and TRBJ1-6, with 7 bases lining up with TRBD1. This CDR3 has 15 residues. Germline CDR1 reads SQVTM; CDR2 reads ANQGSEA.

In its sample, this clonotype was seen a few times. This chain uses TRBV5-1 with TRBJ2-3; 9 nucleotides line up with TRBD2. The CDR3 is 16 amino acids. Per germline, CDR1 SGHRS and CDR2 YFSETQ. J was trimmed by 1 base and V by 5 bases; bases with no gene match: 8. CDR3 sequence reads: CASRLAGSQGTDTQYF. The DNA of the CDR3 is TGCGCCAGCAGGCTAGCGGGATCCCAAGGCACAGATACGCAGTATTTT.

This sequence joins TRBV20-1 and TRBJ2-5; D assignment may be TRBD1 or TRBD2 (6 bases each). Germline assignment: CDR1 DFQATT and CDR2 SNEGSKA (reference sequence). The CDR3 consists of 15 residues. The V and J ends lost 5 bases and 2 bases respectively, with 18 bases between them. The CDR3 region is CSAGAPRGRQETQYF. CDR3 in DNA: TGCAGTGCTGGCGCCCCCCGGGGGCGACAAGAGACCCAGTACTTC.

This chain connects TRBV3-1 to TRBJ2-7; D might be TRBD1 (6 bases). Looked up from germline, CDR1 is LGHDT and CDR2 is YNNKEL (reference sequence). Between the trimmed V and J ends, which lost 4 bases and 5 bases, there was a span of 9 bases. The CDR3 is 12 amino acids. The DNA of the CDR3 is TGTGCCAGCAGCCGCCAGGGGAACGAGCAGTACTTC. It specifies CASSRQGNEQYF.

The chain has TRBV7-8 and TRBJ2-1, with 9 bases aligning to TRBD2. CDR1 and CDR2 (germline): SGHVS, FQNEAQ. V gave up 5 bases and J gave up 7 bases; unmatched junction bases: 9. The CDR3 consists of 15 residues. The CDR3 reads CASSTTGTSRNEQFF. CDR3 in DNA: TGTGCCAGCAGCACCACCGGGACTAGCCGTAATGAGCAGTTCTTC.

V usage is TRBV20-1 and J usage is TRBJ2-7; 10 nucleotides line up with TRBD1. Germline CDR1 reads DFQATT; CDR2 reads SNEGSKA (reference sequence). CDR3 length: 15 amino acids. The J segment lost 0 bases and the V segment lost 5 bases, leaving 7 bases of the junction unmatched. CDR3 amino acids: CSASDRGMSSYEQYF. The CDR3 nucleotides read TGCAGTGCTTCGGACAGGGGGATGAGCTCCTACGAGCAGTACTTC.

This clonotype has a handful of counts. This rearrangement joins TRBV5-1 to TRBJ2-7; D is perhaps TRBD2 (5 bases). This CDR3 comprises 13 residues. Deletions cut 4 bases from V and 6 bases from J, with 14 bases between. The germline V gene has CDR1 SGHRS and CDR2 YFSETQ. The CDR3 DNA follows: TGCGCCAGCAGCCCGGACTCCCTCTCCGAGCAGTACTTC. Amino acid sequence: CASSPDSLSEQYF.

This clonotype was picked up a small number of times. This rearrangement joins TRBV6-6 to TRBJ1-4; unclear D gene. This CDR3 spans 12 amino acids. The germline V gene has CDR1 MNHNY and CDR2 SVGAGI (reference sequence). The ends were cut back, 0 bases at V and 8 bases at J, with 4 bases in the middle. The CDR3 sequence: CASSYSVEKLFF. As DNA, the CDR3 is TGTGCCAGCAGTTACTCGGTAGAAAAACTGTTTTTT.

Only a few counts were recorded for this clonotype. The rearrangement uses TRBV2 and TRBJ1-2; D may be TRBD1 (6 bases). The germline CDR1 and CDR2 sequences are SNHLY and FYNNEI. V lost 5 bases to trimming and J lost 5 bases, with 18 bases between them. This CDR3 has 15 amino acids. CDR3 in amino acids: CASSRSYRDPYGYTF. DNA for the CDR3: TGTGCCAGCAGTCGTTCCTACAGGGACCCATATGGCTACACCTTC. Using reference TRBV2 and TRBJ1-2 for the parts outside the CDR3, the full variable domain is EPEVTQTPSHQVTQMGQEVILRCVPISNHLYFYWYRQILGQKVEFLVSFYNNEISEKSEIFDDQFSVERPDGSNFTLKIRSTKLEDSAMYFCASSRSYRDPYGYTFGSGTRLTVV.

The chain links TRBV20-1 to TRBJ1-5; no clear D gene. Trimming shortened V by 3 bases and J by 3 bases, and 9 bases separated the two germline ends. The CDR3 has 13 amino acids. Germline CDR1 and CDR2: DFQATT and SNEGSKA (reference sequence). CDR3 nucleotide sequence: TGCAGTGCTAGCTACGGGAACAATCAGCCCCAGCATTTT. It yields the protein CSASYGNNQPQHF.

V gene TRBV18 combines with J gene TRBJ2-1; 9 bases agree with TRBD2. V was pared by 3 bases and J by 5 bases, with 5 bases of the junction left unmatched. The CDR3 extends over 15 amino acids. CDR1 is KGHSH and CDR2 is LQKENI in the germline V gene. The DNA of the CDR3 is TGTGCCAGCTCACCCTTTAGCGGGAGAAACAATGAGCAGTTCTTC. Protein: CASSPFSGRNNEQFF.

This clonotype has more than one count but fewer than ten. This chain links TRBV5-1 with TRBJ2-2, with D perhaps assigned TRBD1 or TRBD2 (5 bases each). CDR1 SGHRS and CDR2 YFSETQ come from the germline V gene. The length of the CDR3 is 14 residues. V was cut by 2 bases and J by 6 bases, with 11 bases left in between. In DNA, the CDR3 is TGCGCCAGCAGCTTAGGGACCCCGCCCGGGGAGCTGTTTTTT. It specifies CASSLGTPPGELFF.

The chain carries TRBV5-5 and TRBJ2-7; 7 bases line up with TRBD1. With V trimmed by 5 bases and J by 1 base, 3 bases remained unmatched. The CDR3 extends over 13 amino acids. The V gene's germline CDR1 is SGHKS and CDR2 YYEKEE (reference sequence). DNA of the CDR3: TGTGCCAGCAGTTACAGGGGTTCCTACGAGCAGTACTTC. Translating it yields CASSYRGSYEQYF. Looking up the rest from reference TRBV5-5 and TRBJ2-7 gives the full variable domain: DAGVTQSPTHLIKTRGQQVTLRCSPISGHKSVSWYQQVLGQGPQFIFQYYEKEERGRGNFPDRFSARQFPNYSSELNVNALLLGDSALYLCASSYRGSYEQYFGPGTRLTVT.

There are a few counts of this clonotype. The genes are TRBV7-6 and TRBJ1-3, with TRBD1 identical over 7 bases. CDR3 length: 13 residues. The germline V gene encodes CDR1 SGHVS and CDR2 FNYEAQ. V trimming: 5 bases; J trimming: 7 bases; junction bases outside the gene matches: 5. The CDR3 is CASSQDRSNTIYF. The CDR3 region has the DNA TGTGCCAGCAGCCAGGACAGGTCTAACACCATATATTTT. The variable domain in full, completed from reference TRBV7-6 and TRBJ1-3, reads GAGVSQSPRYKVTKRGQDVALRCDPISGHVSLYWYRQALGQGPEFLTYFNYEAQQDKSGLPNDRFSAERPEGSISTLTIQRTEQRDSAMYRCASSQDRSNTIYFGEGSWLTVV.

This clonotype was detected a few times. The rearrangement uses TRBV19 and TRBJ2-2; TRBD1 agrees at 12 bases. Germline V gene data show CDR1 as LNHDA and CDR2 as SQIVND (reference sequence). CDR3 length equals 15 residues. Losses at the gene ends were 7 bases for V and 7 bases for J; bases not matched to a gene: 7. CDR3 region: CASNPGQGAFGELFF. In DNA, the CDR3 is TGTGCCAGTAACCCGGGACAGGGGGCCTTCGGGGAGCTGTTTTTT.

This clonotype has just a few counts. The J gene is TRBJ2-3, the V gene TRBV20-1; 9 bases line up with TRBD2. CDR3 size: 14 residues. V shed 5 bases and J 1 base; nucleotides not matched to a gene: 4. Germline values: CDR1 DFQATT, CDR2 SNEGSKA (reference sequence). As DNA, the CDR3 is TGCAGTGCTCGACTAGCGGAAGGCACAGATACGCAGTATTTT. It encodes CSARLAEGTDTQYF.

The table lists this clonotype with a few counts. The rearrangement links TRBV6-2 or TRBV6-3 to TRBJ2-4, with a weak D call TRBD2 (5 bases). This CDR3 region has 16 residues. Trimming shortened V by 6 bases and J by 0 bases, and 15 bases separated the two germline ends. In germline, CDR1 is MNHEY, CDR2 SVGEGT. The CDR3 loop reads CASSLPSSEAKNIQYF. The CDR3, as DNA: TGTGCCAGCAGCCTGCCTAGCTCTGAAGCCAAAAACATTCAGTACTTC.